The next 22 T cell receptor beta chains were all read from a single sample in a study of Graves' ophthalmopathy and Graves' hyperthyroidism. RNA transcripts were the source from which TCR beta CDR3 regions were amplified. HTBI primers were used in a first-round RT-PCR, which preceded a second-round multiplex PCR. TCRdb re-called the multiplex PCR reads through MiXCR, storing one row per CDR3 protein. The repertoire holds 350,000 to 400,000 distinct CDR3 sequences, approximately 15% seen once, with approximately 7% in the top ten. The sample consisted of peripheral blood. These receptor sequences come from a woman aged 18-29 years with stable Graves' hyperthyroidism.

This clonotype was seen a handful of times. This chain uses TRBV7-8 with TRBJ2-2; D unresolved. Germline CDR1 reads SGHVS; CDR2 reads FQNEAQ. V was cut by 1 base and J by 4 bases, with 10 bases left in between. CDR3 length: 15 residues. In nucleotides, the CDR3 is TGTGCCAGCAGCTTAGTACGGTGGATCACCGGGGAGCTGTTTTTT. This sequence encodes CASSLVRWITGELFF.

This clonotype was found many times. The chain combines TRBV6-2 or TRBV6-3 with TRBJ1-2; D possibly corresponds to TRBD1 (5 bases). This CDR3 has 20 residues. V lost 2 bases and J lost 6, with 31 bases in between. The germline CDR1 and CDR2 sequences are MNHEY and SVGEGT. The CDR3 coding sequence is TGTGCCAGCAGTTACCGGCAGGGTGAAGAAGGGATGGAACTGTCGGATGGCTACACCTTC. It specifies CASSYRQGEEGMELSDGYTF.

This clonotype was detected ten times or more. The chain recombines TRBV5-1 with TRBJ2-2; no reliable D call. Trimming left V 6 bases short and J 4 bases short, with 16 bases between. CDR1 is SGHRS, CDR2 YFSETQ, per germline. This CDR3 has 15 residues. CDR3 nucleotide sequence: TGCGCCAGCAACTTCTTTGGGCCGGGCACCGGGGAGCTGTTTTTT. This codes for CASNFFGPGTGELFF.

This clonotype has just a few counts. This chain links TRBV19 with TRBJ1-6; 7 positions agree with TRBD1. Germline loops: CDR1 LNHDA, CDR2 SQIVND (reference sequence). The CDR3 has 14 amino acids. V was clipped by 8 bases and J by 6 bases; unmatched bases: 7. The CDR3: CASSVDRVNSPLHF. The CDR3 DNA follows: TGTGCCAGTTCCGTCGACAGGGTTAATTCACCCCTCCACTTT.

The chain carries TRBV12-3 or TRBV12-4 and TRBJ2-5, with TRBD1 matching over 9 bases. With 2 bases clipped from V and 0 bases from J, the junction kept 22 bases outside the gene matches. The CDR3 has 22 amino acids. CDR3 sequence reads: CASSLPGWSKQGASTYQETQYF. CDR3 bases: TGTGCCAGCAGTTTACCGGGGTGGTCCAAACAGGGGGCTTCCACATACCAAGAGACCCAGTACTTC.

Comment on this clonotype: This may arise from a read error, as a much more abundant clone is one base away. The rearrangement joins TRBV19 to TRBJ2-5, with D tentatively TRBD1 (5 bases). Germline CDR1 reads LNHDA; CDR2 reads SQIVND (reference sequence). The CDR3 has 13 residues. Trimming shortened V by 5 bases and J by 7 bases, and 14 bases separated the two germline ends. The CDR3 spells CASSLDMGGTQYF. Here the CDR3 DNA reads TGTGCCAGTAGTTTGGACATGGGCGGGACCCAGTACTTC.

The V and J genes are TRBV12-3 or TRBV12-4 and TRBJ1-2, with D tentatively TRBD1 (5 bases). Trimming removed 5 bases from V and 4 bases from J, with 14 bases in between. CDR3 length: 14 residues. CDR3 sequence (DNA): TGTGCCAGCAGTCCGACAGAACGGTTCTATGGCTACACCTTC. Protein: CASSPTERFYGYTF.

This clonotype was found many times. The J gene is TRBJ1-2, the V gene TRBV3-1; 11 bases are shared with TRBD1. The CDR3 has 15 amino acids. V dropped 1 base and J dropped 6; count of bases not matched to a gene: 4. Germline V gene lookup returns CDR1 LGHDT and CDR2 YNNKEL (reference sequence). The chain's CDR3 is CASSQVRTGGDGYTF. DNA for the CDR3: TGTGCCAGCAGCCAAGTTAGGACAGGGGGCGATGGCTACACCTTC. The full variable domain, in which reference TRBV3-1 and TRBJ1-2 provide the parts outside the CDR3, is DTAVSQTPKYLVTQMGNDKSIKCEQNLGHDTMYWYKQDSKKFLKIMFSYNNKELIINETVPNRFSPKSPDKAHLNLHINSLELGDSAVYFCASSQVRTGGDGYTFGSGTRLTVV.

This clonotype was counted ten times or more. This sequence joins TRBV19 and TRBJ1-1; 7 positions agree with TRBD1. The CDR3 length is 16 residues. V shed 4 bases, J shed 0 bases, and the junction held 8 bases outside the gene matches. The V gene's germline CDR1 is LNHDA and CDR2 SQIVND (reference sequence). CDR3 loop: CASSRRQGALNTEAFF. CDR3 in DNA: TGTGCCAGTAGTAGACGACAGGGAGCCCTGAACACTGAAGCTTTCTTT.

At least ten counts were recorded for this clonotype. V and J are TRBV6-5 and TRBJ1-2; 7 bases are a match to TRBD1. The V gene's germline CDR1 is MNHEY and CDR2 SVGAGI. Losses at the gene ends were 0 bases for V and 4 bases for J; bases not matched to a gene: 11. This CDR3 region has 17 residues. Here the CDR3 reads CASSYSWAQGGSYGYTF. CDR3 nucleotides: TGTGCCAGCAGTTACTCTTGGGCCCAGGGGGGTAGCTATGGCTACACCTTC.

This clonotype was detected ten times or more. The chain links TRBV20-1 to TRBJ1-5; TRBD1 is a possible D gene (6 bases). Germline values: CDR1 DFQATT, CDR2 SNEGSKA (reference sequence). The CDR3 loop spans 16 amino acids. V lost 3 bases to trimming and J lost 5 bases, with 20 bases between them. The DNA of the CDR3 is TGCAGTGCTAGTGACGGGGGCGCGATAATTCATCAGCCCCAGCATTTT. It encodes CSASDGGAIIHQPQHF.

The V call is TRBV12-3 or TRBV12-4, the J call TRBJ2-7; D gene uncertain. The ends were cut back, 1 base at V and 5 bases at J, with 9 bases in the middle. The CDR3 runs 13 residues. This CDR3 reads CASSLVQQHEQYF. CDR3 nucleotides: TGTGCCAGCAGTTTAGTCCAACAGCACGAGCAGTACTTC.

This clonotype has a count of ten or more. The V call is TRBV20-1, the J call TRBJ2-7; TRBD2 aligns across 9 bases. The germline V gene encodes CDR1 DFQATT and CDR2 SNEGSKA (reference sequence). Trimming cost V 5 bases and J 7 bases; bases outside gene matches: 9. The CDR3 is 13 amino acids. The CDR3 nucleotides are TGCAGTGCTCGACATCCCGCGGGAGGGGAGCAGTACTTC. It translates to CSARHPAGGEQYF.

This clonotype was counted ten times or more. The chain is built from TRBV6-2 or TRBV6-3 and TRBJ2-2; D is uncertain. Germline assignment: CDR1 MNHEY and CDR2 SVGEGT. Deletions cut 4 bases from V and 2 bases from J, with 17 bases between. The CDR3 runs to 17 residues. The CDR3 region has the DNA TGTGCCAGCAGTTTTTCTACGGATACCCGAAACACCGGGGAGCTGTTTTTT. It specifies CASSFSTDTRNTGELFF.

This clonotype appeared many times. V usage is TRBV5-1 and J usage is TRBJ2-7, with 10 bases aligning to TRBD1. V gave up 4 bases and J gave up 2 bases; unmatched junction bases: 6. Germline V gene data show CDR1 as SGHRS and CDR2 as YFSETQ. The CDR3 is 15 residues long. The CDR3 DNA reads as TGCGCCAGCAGCCGCGGACAGGGGGGCGCCTACGAGCAGTACTTC. This codes for CASSRGQGGAYEQYF.

This clonotype was detected many times. This chain links TRBV7-8 with TRBJ1-5; weak D call: TRBD1 (6 bases). The V end lost 2 bases, the J end lost 4 bases, and 12 bases lay between the germline ends. In germline, CDR1 is SGHVS, CDR2 FQNEAQ. The CDR3 runs to 15 residues. The CDR3 bases are TGTGCCAGCAGCTTAACAGGGTTAATGAATCAGCCCCAGCATTTT. As protein: CASSLTGLMNQPQHF.

This clonotype was counted at least ten times. This chain links TRBV6-1 with TRBJ2-2, with 7 positions matching TRBD1. The length of the CDR3 is 14 residues. J lost 4 bases, V lost 10 bases, and 9 bases had no gene match. The germline V gene encodes CDR1 MNHNS and CDR2 SASEGT. DNA for the CDR3: TGTGCCAACCTGACAGGGACGGGCACCGGGGAGCTGTTTTTT. It codes for CANLTGTGTGELFF.

This clonotype was picked up many times. V usage is TRBV6-1 and J usage is TRBJ2-2; D is possibly TRBD1 (5 bases). CDR1 and CDR2 from the germline V gene are MNHNS and SASEGT. Trimming took 7 bases from V and 7 from J, leaving 7 bases between them. This CDR3 has 11 amino acids. The DNA for the CDR3 is TGTGCCAGCACAGGGTACGGGGAGCTGTTTTTT. It is translated as CASTGYGELFF.

The sample holds many counts of this clonotype. V gene TRBV6-1 combines with J gene TRBJ1-1; weak D call: TRBD1 (5 bases). Germline V gene sequence: CDR1 MNHNS, CDR2 SASEGT. This CDR3 has 16 residues. V lost 6 bases and J lost 4, with 21 bases in between. The CDR3 reads CASRKARVAIGTEAFF. The CDR3 DNA reads TGTGCCAGCAGAAAGGCCAGGGTCGCTATTGGCACTGAAGCTTTCTTT.

This clonotype was counted many times. This chain links TRBV7-2 with TRBJ2-7, with no clear D. CDR3 size: 15 residues. CDR1 and CDR2 (germline): SGHTA, FQGNSA. V gave up 2 bases and J gave up 6 bases, with 17 bases separating them. The CDR3 sequence is CASSLNGRPEVEQYF. The CDR3 region has the DNA TGTGCCAGCAGCTTAAATGGCAGGCCCGAGGTCGAGCAGTACTTC.

This clonotype was seen at least ten times. V and J are TRBV24-1 and TRBJ2-6; D is uncertain. Between the trimmed V and J ends, which lost 3 bases and 0 bases, there was a span of 11 bases. The CDR3 is made up of 17 amino acids. From germline, CDR1 is KGHDR and CDR2 SFDVKD. The CDR3 bases are TGTGCCACCAGTGATCCCCCACGACGCTCTGGGGCCAACGTCCTGACTTTC. Translation: CATSDPPRRSGANVLTF.

This clonotype was recorded many times. The chain joins TRBV12-3 or TRBV12-4 to TRBJ1-5; 7 bases map to TRBD1. V trimming: 7 bases; J trimming: 2 bases; junction bases outside the gene matches: 5. CDR3 length: 14 residues. The CDR3 region has the DNA TGTGCCAGCACCCCAGGACAGGGCAATCAGCCCCAGCATTTT. This codes for CASTPGQGNQPQHF.